Presented here are 24 T cell receptor beta chains from one specimen sequenced in a study of CD8 T cells in ankylosing spondylitis. TCRdb re-called the 5' RACE reads with MiXCR, one entry per CDR3 protein. Among tens of thousands of distinct CDR3 sequences listed, approximately 8% were seen once. Sequenced material: blood. These receptor sequences come from a male donor with ankylosing spondylitis or in good health (not recorded which).

This chain joins TRBV7-9 and TRBJ2-1; the D is unclear. The germline V and J ends were trimmed by 1 base and 0 bases, with 10 bases remaining between them. This CDR3 comprises 16 residues. CDR1 SEHNR and CDR2 FQNEAQ come from the germline V gene (reference sequence). CDR3 coding DNA: TGTGCCAGCAGCTTAGATACAAACCCCTCCTACAATGAGCAGTTCTTC. Amino acids: CASSLDTNPSYNEQFF.

This clonotype was seen more than once but under ten times. The CDR3 loop reads CASSQDRLEETQYF. The CDR3 DNA reads TGTGCCAGCAGCCAAGACCGACTAGAAGAGACCCAGTACTTC. The gene calls are TRBV14 and TRBJ2-5; D might be TRBD2 (6 bases). Trimming took 0 bases from V and 3 from J, leaving 8 bases between them. Germline CDR1 reads SGHDN; CDR2 reads FVKESK. This CDR3 has 14 residues.

This sequence joins TRBV6-6 and TRBJ2-1; either TRBD1 or TRBD2 may supply D (5 bases each). The V end was cut by 2 bases, the J end by 0 bases, with 8 bases between. The CDR3 runs 15 residues. Germline V gene lookup returns CDR1 MNHNY and CDR2 SVGAGI (reference sequence). The CDR3 is CASSYAGSSYNEQFF. As DNA, the CDR3 is TGTGCCAGCAGTTACGCAGGGAGCTCCTACAATGAGCAGTTCTTC.

This chain uses TRBV10-3 with TRBJ2-5; D might be TRBD1 or TRBD2, each matching 6 bases. The V end was cut by 5 bases, the J end by 5 bases, with 12 bases between. CDR1 and CDR2 from the germline V gene are ENHRY and SYGVKD. The CDR3 runs 13 residues. The CDR3 DNA follows: TGTGCCATCAGTAATCGGGGGCGGGAGACCCAGTACTTC. It translates to CAISNRGRETQYF.

This clonotype turned up a few times. This chain links TRBV28 with TRBJ1-1, with 8 bases aligning to TRBD1. Looked up from germline, CDR1 is MDHEN and CDR2 is SYDVKM. The V segment lost 6 bases and the J segment 4 bases; nucleotides outside the gene matches: 4. This CDR3 has 13 residues. This chain's CDR3 is CASSRDRGTEAFF. CDR3 DNA: TGTGCCAGCAGCCGCGACAGGGGCACTGAAGCTTTCTTT. The full variable domain, with the rest looked up from reference TRBV28 and TRBJ1-1, is DVKVTQSSRYLVKRTGEKVFLECVQDMDHENMFWYRQDPGLGLRLIYFSYDVKMKEKGDIPEGYSVSREKKERFSLILESASTNQTSMYLCASSRDRGTEAFFGQGTRLTVV.

This clonotype was observed a few times. The chain uses TRBV10-3 and TRBJ1-4; D may be TRBD1 (5 bases). The ends were cut back, 0 bases at V and 5 bases at J, with 10 bases in the middle. Germline-derived CDR1 and CDR2 are ENHRY and SYGVKD. The CDR3 is made up of 15 amino acids. The CDR3 sequence: CAISESGQGNEKLFF. The CDR3 coding sequence is TGTGCCATCAGTGAGTCAGGGCAGGGAAATGAAAAACTGTTTTTT.

At least ten counts were recorded for this clonotype. The chain has TRBV28 and TRBJ2-7; TRBD1 might be the D (6 bases). The CDR3 loop spans 13 amino acids. Germline V gene sequence: CDR1 MDHEN, CDR2 SYDVKM. Trimming removed 2 bases at V and 4 bases at J, with 9 bases between. DNA for the CDR3: TGTGCCAGCAGTTTAGGGGGCGGATACGAGCAGTACTTC. It yields the protein CASSLGGGYEQYF. Using reference TRBV28 and TRBJ2-7 for the parts outside the CDR3, the full variable domain is DVKVTQSSRYLVKRTGEKVFLECVQDMDHENMFWYRQDPGLGLRLIYFSYDVKMKEKGDIPEGYSVSREKKERFSLILESASTNQTSMYLCASSLGGGYEQYFGPGTRLTVT.

The V gene is TRBV29-1, the J gene TRBJ1-1; unclear D gene. This CDR3 has 13 amino acids. V lost 5 bases and J lost 1, with 11 bases in between. Germline loops: CDR1 SQVTM, CDR2 ANQGSEA. In DNA form, the CDR3 reads TGCAGCGTTTCGGCAGAAGAGAACACTGAAGCTTTCTTT. This gives the protein CSVSAEENTEAFF.

This clonotype was observed many times. The chain's CDR3 is CASSFNRGRDTQYF. In DNA, the CDR3 is TGTGCCAGCAGTTTTAACAGGGGAAGAGATACGCAGTATTTT. This chain links TRBV12-3 or TRBV12-4 with TRBJ2-3; 7 nucleotides agree with TRBD1. CDR3 size: 14 residues. V lost 3 bases to trimming and J lost 5 bases; unmatched junction nucleotides: 5.

This clonotype was seen more than once but under ten times. V is TRBV12-3 or TRBV12-4 and J is TRBJ2-5; D not resolved. The CDR3 has 13 residues. With 7 bases removed from V and 2 bases from J, the gap between germline ends came to 11 bases. CDR3 DNA: TGTGCCAGCACCCGCGGACCGCAAGAGACCCAGTACTTC. It translates to CASTRGPQETQYF.

The chain recombines TRBV5-1 with TRBJ1-6; D is perhaps TRBD1 (5 bases). The V gene lost 4 bases and the J gene lost 6 bases, with 11 bases spanning the gap. The length of the CDR3 is 14 residues. Germline V gives CDR1 SGHRS, CDR2 YFSETQ. CDR3 loop: CASSEGLLNSPLHF. As DNA, the CDR3 is TGCGCCAGCAGCGAGGGACTCCTTAATTCACCCCTCCACTTT.

This chain joins TRBV5-1 and TRBJ2-1; D is unresolved. Per germline, CDR1 SGHRS and CDR2 YFSETQ. CDR3 length: 17 amino acids. V dropped 4 bases and J dropped 0 bases, with 17 bases sitting between them. The CDR3 protein is CASSPEGTANSYNEQFF. CDR3 coding DNA: TGCGCCAGCAGCCCTGAAGGTACAGCCAACTCCTACAATGAGCAGTTCTTC.

This clonotype was seen many times. CDR3: CASSSLGGSTDTQYF. DNA for the CDR3: TGTGCCAGCAGTTCGTTGGGGGGCAGCACAGATACGCAGTATTTT. The V call is TRBV28, the J call TRBJ2-3, with D perhaps TRBD1 or TRBD2 (6 bases each). This CDR3 is 15 amino acids long. Germline CDR1 MDHEN, CDR2 SYDVKM. V was shortened by 4 bases and J by 0 bases, with 11 bases between the two germline ends.

The J gene is TRBJ2-4, the V gene TRBV12-3 or TRBV12-4; 9 nucleotides line up with TRBD2. The CDR3 is 15 residues long. V dropped 3 bases and J dropped 5; count of bases not matched to a gene: 5. CDR3 sequence: CASSFAGGPQNIQYF. For the CDR3, the DNA is TGTGCCAGCAGTTTCGCGGGGGGGCCCCAAAACATTCAGTACTTC.

The chain combines TRBV7-6 with TRBJ2-5; possibly TRBD1 for D (6 bases). The CDR3 loop spans 16 amino acids. Germline lookup yields CDR1 SGHVS and CDR2 FNYEAQ. The V end was cut by 0 bases, the J end by 2 bases, with 13 bases between. The CDR3 here is CASSLAPTGAQETQYF. For the CDR3, the DNA is TGTGCCAGCAGCTTAGCACCGACAGGTGCACAAGAGACCCAGTACTTC.

This clonotype was recorded a few times. The V gene is TRBV7-9, the J gene TRBJ1-1; 8 bases align to TRBD1. Germline CDR1 is SEHNR and CDR2 is FQNEAQ (reference sequence). J gave up 14 bases and V 5 bases, and 10 bases lay outside the gene matches. This CDR3 is built from 12 residues. CDR3: CASSPEDRAAFF. For the CDR3, the DNA is TGTGCCAGCAGCCCAGAGGACAGGGCGGCGTTCTTT.

This clonotype was recorded at least ten times. This chain uses TRBV24-1 with TRBJ2-1; 10 nucleotides agree with TRBD1. The V segment lost 7 bases and the J segment 4 bases; nucleotides outside the gene matches: 0. Germline lookup yields CDR1 KGHDR and CDR2 SFDVKD. This CDR3 spans 13 amino acids. The CDR3 coding sequence is TGTGCCACCAGGGGACAGGGGTACAATGAGCAGTTCTTC. This codes for CATRGQGYNEQFF.

This clonotype was detected only a few times. The chain uses TRBV28 and TRBJ1-3; possible D gene TRBD1, 6 bases. From germline, CDR1 is MDHEN and CDR2 SYDVKM. V lost 6 bases and J 8 bases, leaving 20 bases between the germline ends. CDR3 length: 15 amino acids. The CDR3 loop is CASSQQGPGTDTIYF. The CDR3 DNA sequence: TGTGCCAGCAGCCAACAGGGCCCAGGGACTGACACCATATATTTT.

This clonotype appeared a few times. The chain joins TRBV7-9 to TRBJ2-7; D remains ambiguous. The CDR3 loop spans 12 amino acids. Germline lookup yields CDR1 SEHNR and CDR2 FQNEAQ (reference sequence). Between the trimmed V and J ends, which lost 3 bases and 3 bases, there was a span of 6 bases. CDR3 bases: TGTGCCAGCAGCTTCACGGGCTACGAGCAGTACTTC. Protein sequence: CASSFTGYEQYF.

The sample holds a few counts of this clonotype. The chain joins TRBV9 to TRBJ1-1; D is uncertain. Trimming cost V 0 bases and J 0 bases, with 9 bases left between them. Germline CDR1 is SGDLS and CDR2 is YYNGEE. This CDR3 region has 15 residues. DNA for the CDR3: TGTGCCAGCAGCGTAGTAAGAGGAGTGAACACTGAAGCTTTCTTT. It encodes CASSVVRGVNTEAFF.

This clonotype was seen only a few times. This rearrangement joins TRBV20-1 to TRBJ2-5; tentatively, D is TRBD2 (6 bases). Trimming removed 3 bases from V and 3 bases from J, with 11 bases in between. The germline gives CDR1 DFQATT, CDR2 SNEGSKA (reference sequence). The CDR3 is 13 amino acids. The CDR3 DNA reads TGCAGTGCTAGGGAGGGAGGTGAAGAGACCCAGTACTTC. Its protein product is CSAREGGEETQYF.

The sample holds a few counts of this clonotype. The V gene is TRBV24-1, the J gene TRBJ2-1, with D unclear. V was pared by 7 bases and J by 8 bases, with 11 bases between. The length of the CDR3 is 12 residues. Germline V gives CDR1 KGHDR, CDR2 SFDVKD. CDR3 in amino acids: CATSGRNDEQFF. The DNA for the CDR3 is TGTGCCACCAGCGGCCGGAACGATGAGCAGTTCTTC.

This clonotype turned up a few times. V is TRBV6-1 and J is TRBJ2-7; TRBD1 matches at 7 bases. V was clipped by 6 bases and J by 5 bases; unmatched bases: 7. CDR1 is MNHNS and CDR2 is SASEGT in the germline V gene. The CDR3 is made up of 13 amino acids. CDR3 region: CASSPTGYNEQYF. The CDR3 DNA reads as TGTGCCAGCAGCCCGACAGGGTACAACGAGCAGTACTTC.

Many counts were recorded for this clonotype. The genes are TRBV29-1 and TRBJ2-2, with 7 bases fitting TRBD2. With 8 bases clipped from V and 1 base from J, the junction kept 7 bases outside the gene matches. Germline V gene lookup returns CDR1 SQVTM and CDR2 ANQGSEA. CDR3 size: 14 residues. This CDR3 reads CSFARGVNTGELFF. The CDR3 nucleotides read TGCAGCTTCGCTCGGGGGGTGAACACCGGGGAGCTGTTTTTT.